Below are 10 T cell receptor beta chains sequenced from a single sample in a study of low-dose radiotherapy and immunotherapy resistance in tumors. Alpha- and beta-chain coverage of first-strand cDNA came from TRAV- and TRBV-specific primers. TCR amplification involved 20 PCR cycles with a constant-region primer and V-primer adapter. MiXCR, run by TCRdb on the reads, gives a single entry per CDR3 protein. The top ten hold approximately 2.8% of the sample, which has over 65,000 distinct CDR3 sequences, about 18% seen once. Specified time point: before trial treatment. This material consisted of PBMCs, taken before treatment. Receptors originate from a male donor with prostate cancer.

The sample holds many counts of this clonotype. CDR3: CATQRGGATDTQYF. CDR3 coding DNA: TGTGCCACCCAAAGAGGAGGGGCCACAGATACGCAGTATTTT. This rearrangement joins TRBV6-6 to TRBJ2-3, with D maybe TRBD2 (6 bases). The CDR3 extends over 14 amino acids. Germline V gene data show CDR1 as MNHNY and CDR2 as SVGAGI (reference sequence). V lost 10 bases and J lost 2, with 16 bases in between.

In this sample, this clonotype turned up many times. The V gene is TRBV6-2 or TRBV6-3, the J gene TRBJ2-7; 8 bases line up with TRBD1. Germline-derived CDR1 and CDR2 are MNHEY and SVGEGT. V trimming: 6 bases; J trimming: 4 bases; junction bases outside the gene matches: 2. The CDR3 has 12 residues. The CDR3, as DNA: TGTGCCAGCAGAAGACAGGGGTACGAGCAGTACTTC. Amino acid sequence: CASRRQGYEQYF.

The rearrangement uses TRBV11-2 and TRBJ2-1, with 8 bases fitting TRBD2. This CDR3 is built from 18 residues. J was trimmed by 4 bases and V by 1 base; bases with no gene match: 12. Germline CDR1 is SGHAT and CDR2 is FQNNGV. The CDR3 spells CASSLAPTDSGSYNEQFF. CDR3 nucleotides: TGTGCCAGCAGCTTAGCCCCCACGGACAGCGGGAGTTACAATGAGCAGTTCTTC.

The table lists this clonotype with many counts. The V and J genes are TRBV5-1 and TRBJ2-7; D is undetermined. CDR3 size: 15 residues. Trimming stripped 5 bases from V and 2 bases from J, with 17 bases between. CDR1 and CDR2 (germline): SGHRS, YFSETQ. Here the CDR3 DNA reads TGCGCCAGCAGGGTAGGCGCAGACATAGCCTACGAGCAGTACTTC. It codes for CASRVGADIAYEQYF.

Ten or more counts support this clonotype. V gene TRBV3-1 combines with J gene TRBJ1-2, with D perhaps TRBD1 (5 bases). V gave up 1 base and J gave up 7 bases, with 10 bases separating them. Germline lookup yields CDR1 LGHDT and CDR2 YNNKEL (reference sequence). The CDR3 length is 13 residues. In DNA form, the CDR3 reads TGTGCCAGCAGCCAAGGGACATCGGCTGGCTACACCTTC. Residues: CASSQGTSAGYTF.

This clonotype has a count of ten or more. The genes are TRBV20-1 and TRBJ2-5, with D perhaps being TRBD1 or TRBD2 (5 bases each). The CDR3 sequence is 13 residues long. Looked up from germline, CDR1 is DFQATT and CDR2 is SNEGSKA (reference sequence). V was shortened by 6 bases and J by 5 bases, with 16 bases between the two germline ends. CDR3 residues: CSARDPPGETQYF. As DNA, the CDR3 is TGCAGTGCCAGGGACCCCCCGGGGGAGACCCAGTACTTC.

This clonotype has at least ten counts. V and J are TRBV5-1 and TRBJ2-4; a possible D gene is TRBD2 (6 bases). CDR3 length: 16 amino acids. Germline V lookup: CDR1 SGHRS, CDR2 YFSETQ. Trimming left V 3 bases short and J 0 bases short, with 13 bases between. CDR3 bases: TGCGCCAGCAGCTCGCGGGACTTTGGAGCCAAAAACATTCAGTACTTC. As protein: CASSSRDFGAKNIQYF.

This clonotype was detected ten times or more. The V call is TRBV7-2, the J call TRBJ2-7; possibly TRBD1 for D (6 bases). The CDR3 sequence is 16 residues long. The germline CDR1 and CDR2 sequences are SGHTA and FQGNSA. V lost 1 base, J lost 1 base, and 14 bases lay in between. CDR3 sequence reads: CASSLGGQATSYEQYF. The CDR3 DNA follows: TGTGCCAGCAGCTTAGGGGGGCAAGCCACATCCTACGAGCAGTACTTC.

This clonotype was detected many times. The V and J genes are TRBV20-1 and TRBJ2-3; 9 nucleotides align to TRBD1. Germline V gene sequence: CDR1 DFQATT, CDR2 SNEGSKA (reference sequence). The CDR3 loop spans 16 amino acids. Trimming cost V 5 bases and J 4 bases; bases outside gene matches: 13. The CDR3: CSAHQLGQGVADTQYF. The DNA of the CDR3 is TGCAGTGCTCATCAATTGGGACAGGGAGTGGCAGATACGCAGTATTTT.

This clonotype was found many times. The chain joins TRBV27 to TRBJ2-3; 10 bases are shared with TRBD2. Germline V gene sequence: CDR1 MNHEY, CDR2 SMNVEV (reference sequence). The CDR3 extends over 17 amino acids. After removal of 3 bases from V and 1 base from J, the junction contained 7 bases not matched to a gene. CDR3 residues: CASSFLASGGRTDTQYF. The CDR3 DNA reads as TGTGCCAGCAGTTTTTTGGCTAGCGGGGGCCGCACAGATACGCAGTATTTT.